Listed below are T cell receptor beta chains from one sample, sequenced in a study of T cell repertoires in cytomegalovirus infection. TCRdb ran MiXCR on the reads and lists one entry per CDR3 protein. Here the sample spans some 350,000 distinct CDR3 sequences, 25% to 35% being singletons. Their specific antigens are unknown. The sequences come from cultured PBMCs, collected from culture after CMV antigen stimulation. These receptors were taken from a human donor in good health (CMV status not recorded). Some clones in this sample may be carry-over from other donors' samples. Both conserved end residues are part of each CDR3. Each record gives: V gene, J gene, clone size, D gene, CDR3 protein, CDR3 DNA. D genes are given only for firm matches. Size values are once, few and many counts, or a class for expanded clones, and some rows have none.

v_call: TRBV27; j_call: TRBJ1-1; clone_size: .; d_call: .; cdr3_aa: CASSLLERGTEAFF; cdr3_nt: TGTGCCAGCAGTTTATTGGAGAGGGGAACTGAAGCTTTCTTT
v_call: TRBV27; j_call: TRBJ2-5; clone_size: .; d_call: TRBD2; cdr3_aa: CASRPGTSGRALETQYF; cdr3_nt: TGTGCCAGCAGACCCGGGACTAGCGGGAGGGCCTTGGAGACCCAGTACTTC
v_call: TRBV29-1; j_call: TRBJ1-4; clone_size: .; d_call: .; cdr3_aa: CSFSDRGEKLFF; cdr3_nt: TGCAGCTTTTCGGACCGGGGTGAAAAACTGTTTTTT
v_call: TRBV7-8; j_call: TRBJ1-1; clone_size: .; d_call: .; cdr3_aa: CASSLTGRDTEAFF; cdr3_nt: TGTGCCAGCAGCTTAACCGGTAGGGACACTGAAGCTTTCTTT
v_call: TRBV6-6; j_call: TRBJ1-6; clone_size: .; d_call: .; cdr3_aa: CASSFMDGNSPLHF; cdr3_nt: TGTGCCAGCAGTTTCATGGACGGTAATTCACCCCTCCACTTT
v_call: TRBV9; j_call: TRBJ1-1; clone_size: .; d_call: .; cdr3_aa: CASSVGGIRTEAFF; cdr3_nt: TGTGCCAGCAGCGTAGGGGGGATTCGGACTGAAGCTTTCTTT
v_call: TRBV6-1; j_call: TRBJ1-1; clone_size: many; d_call: .; cdr3_aa: CASNTGPRNTEAFF; cdr3_nt: TGTGCCAGCAACACAGGCCCAAGGAACACTGAAGCTTTCTTT
v_call: TRBV29-1; j_call: TRBJ2-1; clone_size: .; d_call: .; cdr3_aa: CSAPGSNEQFF; cdr3_nt: TGCAGCGCTCCAGGTTCTAATGAGCAGTTCTTC
v_call: TRBV6-6; j_call: TRBJ2-5; clone_size: few; d_call: .; cdr3_aa: CASTPVGDRETQYF; cdr3_nt: TGTGCCAGCACCCCGGTAGGGGATAGGGAGACCCAGTACTTC
v_call: TRBV7-3; j_call: TRBJ1-1; clone_size: many; d_call: .; cdr3_aa: CASSRQVNTEAFF; cdr3_nt: TGTGCCAGCAGTAGACAGGTGAACACTGAAGCTTTCTTT
v_call: TRBV20-1; j_call: TRBJ2-7; clone_size: few; d_call: .; cdr3_aa: CSAGHREPEYEQYF; cdr3_nt: TGCAGTGCTGGGCACCGGGAACCAGAGTACGAGCAGTACTTC
v_call: TRBV2; j_call: TRBJ1-2; clone_size: many; d_call: .; cdr3_aa: CASSERGLNGYTF; cdr3_nt: TGTGCCAGCAGTGAACGGGGGCTGAACGGCTACACCTTC
v_call: TRBV20-1; j_call: TRBJ1-1; clone_size: .; d_call: .; cdr3_aa: CSARGAFF; cdr3_nt: TGCAGTGCTAGGGGAGCTTTCTTT
v_call: TRBV2; j_call: TRBJ1-5; clone_size: few; d_call: TRBD1; cdr3_aa: CASSNQQGGNQPQHF; cdr3_nt: TGTGCCAGCAGTAACCAACAGGGGGGGAATCAGCCCCAGCATTTT